A single sample is the source of the 32 T cell receptor beta chains below, sequenced in a study of naive and memory T cell subsets. An equimolar mix of two oligonucleotides served as the beta constant-region primer for TRBC1 and TRBC2. In TCRdb, the UMI-ligation and nested PCR reads were re-called with MiXCR into one record per CDR3 protein. The sample lists 150,000 or so distinct CDR3 sequences; about 18% were seen once. Material: naive CD4+ T cells from blood. Receptors originate from a human donor in good health.

This clonotype was observed a few times. The chain uses TRBV28 and TRBJ2-3, with a tentative D call TRBD2 (6 bases). This CDR3 region has 16 residues. Trimming shortened V by 5 bases and J by 0 bases, and 15 bases separated the two germline ends. CDR1 is MDHEN, CDR2 SYDVKM, per germline. CDR3 coding DNA: TGTGCCAGCAGTGCAGCGGGCCTCCCTAGCACAGATACGCAGTATTTT. This codes for CASSAAGLPSTDTQYF.

This chain joins TRBV27 and TRBJ1-2, with TRBD1 as a possible D gene (6 bases). The V end was cut by 2 bases, the J end by 5 bases, with 12 bases between. CDR1 and CDR2 from the germline V gene are MNHEY and SMNVEV (reference sequence). The CDR3 loop spans 14 amino acids. The CDR3 loop is CASSLAGVEYGYTF. DNA for the CDR3: TGTGCCAGCAGTTTAGCAGGGGTGGAGTATGGCTACACCTTC.

In this sample, this clonotype turned up a few times. This rearrangement joins TRBV7-6 to TRBJ2-3; D uncertain. Trimming removed 5 bases from V and 2 bases from J, with 14 bases in between. The CDR3 extends over 15 amino acids. The V gene's germline CDR1 is SGHVS and CDR2 FNYEAQ. The CDR3 DNA follows: TGTGCCAGCAGCCCTCTACGGGCCGCCACAGATACGCAGTATTTT. This sequence encodes CASSPLRAATDTQYF.

This clonotype was observed a few times. The V and J genes are TRBV5-1 and TRBJ2-5; D is uncertain. Germline V gene lookup returns CDR1 SGHRS and CDR2 YFSETQ. The CDR3 spans 13 residues. Trimming pared 4 bases from V and 3 bases from J, leaving 10 bases between. Written as DNA, the CDR3 is TGCGCCAGCAGCCCCCCTAACGAAGAGACCCAGTACTTC. It specifies CASSPPNEETQYF.

V and J are TRBV7-7 and TRBJ2-7; the match to TRBD2 covers 7 bases. The CDR3 is 13 residues long. The germline V gene encodes CDR1 SSHAT and CDR2 FNYEAQ (reference sequence). The ends lost 1 base at V and 11 bases at J; junction bases unmatched: 8. CDR3 sequence (DNA): TGTGCCAGCAGCTTAGGGGGAGGGGCGGTCAAGTACTTC. It translates to CASSLGGGAVKYF. The variable domain in full, with the rest retrieved from reference TRBV7-7 and TRBJ2-7, is GAGVSQSPRYKVTKRGQDVTLRCDPISSHATLYWYQQALGQGPEFLTYFNYEAQPDKSGLPSDRFSAERPEGSISTLTIQRTEQRDSAMYRCASSLGGGAVKYFGPGTRLTVT.

There are a few counts of this clonotype. The chain employs TRBV6-5 and TRBJ2-3, with D perhaps TRBD2 (5 bases). Germline assignment: CDR1 MNHEY and CDR2 SVGAGI. Trimming took off 0 bases at V and 2 bases at J, with 9 bases between the two ends. The CDR3 has 15 amino acids. CDR3 in DNA: TGTGCCAGCAGTTACTCGCGGCTAGCCACAGATACGCAGTATTTT. This translates into CASSYSRLATDTQYF.

The chain recombines TRBV20-1 with TRBJ2-3; D unclear. Trimming shortened V by 0 bases and J by 1 base, and 11 bases separated the two germline ends. Germline V gene data show CDR1 as DFQATT and CDR2 as SNEGSKA (reference sequence). The CDR3 runs 15 residues. DNA of the CDR3: TGCAGTGCTAGAGAACCGGGCCAGGGCACAGATACGCAGTATTTT. Protein sequence: CSAREPGQGTDTQYF.

In this sample, this clonotype turned up a few times. V and J are TRBV5-1 and TRBJ1-2, with D possibly matching TRBD1 (5 bases). Looked up from germline, CDR1 is SGHRS and CDR2 is YFSETQ. Trimming left V 7 bases short and J 7 bases short, with 29 bases between. The CDR3 sequence is 17 residues long. DNA of the CDR3: TGCGCCAGCCAGCTCGACAGCACGATAGCCGTGGGGCCTGGCTACACCTTC. Protein product: CASQLDSTIAVGPGYTF.

This clonotype was seen more than once but under ten times. An end of the junction does not agree with germline; a read error may underlie this. As DNA, the CDR3 is TGTGCCAGCAATGAACTTAGCGGGGTTCCGTACGAGCAGTACTTC. This codes for CASNELSGVPYEQYF. J is TRBJ2-7 and V is TRBV6-1; 8 nucleotides line up with TRBD2. CDR3 length: 15 amino acids. Germline V gene lookup returns CDR1 MNHNS and CDR2 SASEGT.

The chain combines TRBV10-3 with TRBJ2-7, with 7 nucleotides matching TRBD1. The CDR3 runs 14 residues. The V segment lost 6 bases and the J segment 2 bases; nucleotides outside the gene matches: 7. Germline CDR1 and CDR2: ENHRY and SYGVKD. CDR3 region: CAISDRESPYEQYF. The DNA of the CDR3 is TGTGCCATCAGCGACAGGGAGTCCCCCTACGAGCAGTACTTC.

The chain uses TRBV5-5 and TRBJ2-7, with unresolved D. Germline CDR1 reads SGHKS; CDR2 reads YYEKEE (reference sequence). V dropped 4 bases and J dropped 0 bases, with 17 bases sitting between them. This CDR3 region has 16 residues. This CDR3 reads CASSPVLVKSSYEQYF. The DNA for the CDR3 is TGTGCCAGCAGCCCCGTGTTGGTCAAAAGCTCCTACGAGCAGTACTTC. Full variable domain (missing parts from reference TRBV5-5 and TRBJ2-7): DAGVTQSPTHLIKTRGQQVTLRCSPISGHKSVSWYQQVLGQGPQFIFQYYEKEERGRGNFPDRFSARQFPNYSSELNVNALLLGDSALYLCASSPVLVKSSYEQYFGPGTRLTVT.

This chain connects TRBV25-1 to TRBJ1-4; 9 bases match TRBD1. This CDR3 contains 14 residues. Germline CDR1 is MGHDK and CDR2 is SYGVNS. V lost 5 bases to trimming and J lost 7 bases; unmatched junction nucleotides: 5. Here the CDR3 reads CASSTTGGGEKLFF. Written as DNA, the CDR3 is TGTGCCAGCAGTACGACAGGGGGTGGTGAAAAACTGTTTTTT.

The chain joins TRBV28 to TRBJ2-1; no reliable D call. V was shortened by 5 bases and J by 0 bases, with 11 bases between the two germline ends. This CDR3 is built from 15 residues. Germline V lookup: CDR1 MDHEN, CDR2 SYDVKM. CDR3 loop: CASSGSLSSYNEQFF. The CDR3 DNA follows: TGTGCCAGCAGTGGGTCTTTGAGCTCCTACAATGAGCAGTTCTTC. Together with reference TRBV28 and TRBJ2-1, the CDR3 gives the full variable domain: DVKVTQSSRYLVKRTGEKVFLECVQDMDHENMFWYRQDPGLGLRLIYFSYDVKMKEKGDIPEGYSVSREKKERFSLILESASTNQTSMYLCASSGSLSSYNEQFFGPGTRLTVL.

The table lists this clonotype with a few counts. The rearrangement uses TRBV7-3 and TRBJ2-2, with 9 bases fitting TRBD2. The CDR3 is made up of 16 amino acids. V lost 4 bases to trimming and J lost 4 bases; unmatched junction nucleotides: 7. The germline V gene encodes CDR1 SGHTA and CDR2 FQGTGA. The CDR3 region has the DNA TGTGCCAGCAGCTCGGGACTAGCTCTCGGCACCGGGGAGCTGTTTTTT. Translating it yields CASSSGLALGTGELFF.

This rearrangement joins TRBV5-1 to TRBJ2-1, with TRBD2 matching 7 bases. With V trimmed by 4 bases and J by 8 bases, 6 bases remained unmatched. The germline gives CDR1 SGHRS, CDR2 YFSETQ. CDR3 length: 13 residues. CDR3 nucleotide sequence: TGCGCCAGCAGCAGCTTCGGGGGGTATGAGCAGTTCTTC. Translation gives CASSSFGGYEQFF.

The chain uses TRBV6-1 and TRBJ1-6; a possible D gene is TRBD1 (5 bases). Trimming stripped 5 bases from V and 10 bases from J, with 12 bases between. This CDR3 is 13 amino acids long. CDR1 is MNHNS, CDR2 SASEGT, per germline. The CDR3, as DNA: TGTGCCAGCAGTAGGGGATCCCAATCACCCCTCCACTTT. Translating it yields CASSRGSQSPLHF.

J is TRBJ2-1 and V is TRBV7-9; possibly TRBD2 for D (5 bases). Trimming shortened V by 6 bases and J by 7 bases, and 10 bases separated the two germline ends. The CDR3 covers 12 residues. Germline assignment: CDR1 SEHNR and CDR2 FQNEAQ (reference sequence). The CDR3 is CASREDFNEQFF. CDR3 coding DNA: TGTGCCAGCAGAGAGGACTTTAATGAGCAGTTCTTC.

This clonotype was seen only a few times. The V and J genes are TRBV3-1 and TRBJ2-3, with D possibly matching TRBD1 (6 bases). V dropped 2 bases and J dropped 6 bases, with 9 bases sitting between them. CDR3 length equals 13 residues. Germline CDR1 is LGHDT and CDR2 is YNNKEL (reference sequence). The CDR3 reads CASSQIRGDTQYF. CDR3 nucleotides: TGTGCCAGCAGCCAAATTAGGGGGGATACGCAGTATTTT.

Ten or more counts support this clonotype. The chain uses TRBV29-1 and TRBJ1-5; D is unclear. Deletions cut 4 bases from V and 5 bases from J, with 15 bases between. CDR1 is SQVTM and CDR2 is ANQGSEA in the germline V gene. This CDR3 has 14 amino acids. This CDR3 is CSVGKQLKDQPQHF. The CDR3 bases are TGCAGCGTTGGAAAACAGCTCAAAGATCAGCCCCAGCATTTT. Full variable domain (outside the CDR3, taken from reference TRBV29-1 and TRBJ1-5): SAVISQKPSRDICQRGTSLTIQCQVDSQVTMMFWYRQQPGQSLTLIATANQGSEATYESGFVIDKFPISRPNLTFSTLTVSNMSPEDSSIYLCSVGKQLKDQPQHFGDGTRLSIL.

This chain connects TRBV9 to TRBJ2-3, with D uncertain. The germline V gene has CDR1 SGDLS and CDR2 YYNGEE. V gave up 1 base and J gave up 7 bases, with 7 bases separating them. The CDR3 is 12 amino acids. The CDR3 sequence is CASSVRDNTQYF. Here the CDR3 DNA reads TGTGCCAGCAGCGTAAGAGACAATACGCAGTATTTT.

The chain recombines TRBV5-5 with TRBJ2-2; 13 bases align to TRBD2. With 0 bases clipped from V and 5 bases from J, the junction kept 4 bases outside the gene matches. The germline CDR1 and CDR2 sequences are SGHKS and YYEKEE (reference sequence). The CDR3 spans 17 residues. The CDR3 protein is CASSLDGLAGVTGELFF. CDR3 bases: TGTGCCAGCAGCTTGGATGGACTAGCGGGAGTTACCGGGGAGCTGTTTTTT.

The chain is built from TRBV5-4 and TRBJ2-5; 7 nucleotides agree with TRBD2. The CDR3 spans 15 residues. Germline-derived CDR1 and CDR2 are SGHNT and YYREEE (reference sequence). The J segment lost 4 bases and the V segment lost 4 bases, leaving 10 bases of the junction unmatched. The CDR3: CASSLDGGRVETQYF. The CDR3 nucleotides read TGTGCCAGCAGCCTGGACGGAGGGAGGGTAGAGACCCAGTACTTC.

V is TRBV5-4 and J is TRBJ2-2, with TRBD2 matching over 11 bases. With V trimmed by 5 bases and J by 2 bases, 5 bases remained unmatched. This CDR3 has 16 residues. Germline V CDR1 and CDR2: SGHNT, YYREEE (reference sequence). This CDR3 reads CASSPTSGSNTGELFF. DNA of the CDR3: TGTGCCAGCAGTCCAACTAGCGGGAGTAACACCGGGGAGCTGTTTTTT.

This clonotype showed up just a few times. The rearrangement links TRBV6-6 to TRBJ2-7, with D perhaps given as TRBD1 or TRBD2 (5 bases each). The germline V gene encodes CDR1 MNHNY and CDR2 SVGAGI (reference sequence). The CDR3 sequence is 14 residues long. V was clipped by 2 bases and J by 5 bases, with 13 bases between them. The CDR3, as DNA: TGTGCCAGCAGTTACGGGACCCATTCTGACGAGCAGTACTTC. It is translated as CASSYGTHSDEQYF.

There are many counts of this clonotype. This chain connects TRBV10-3 to TRBJ2-5; TRBD2 is a possible D gene (6 bases). CDR1 and CDR2 (germline): ENHRY, SYGVKD. Trimming removed 3 bases from V and 2 bases from J, with 13 bases in between. The length of the CDR3 is 15 residues. This CDR3 reads CAISDRRAAQETQYF. CDR3 DNA: TGTGCCATCAGTGATCGGAGGGCAGCTCAAGAGACCCAGTACTTC.

J is TRBJ1-5 and V is TRBV15; D is undetermined. Germline V lookup: CDR1 LNHNV, CDR2 YYDKDF (reference sequence). This CDR3 is built from 12 residues. Trimming stripped 1 base from V and 4 bases from J, with 2 bases between. CDR3 in DNA: TGTGCCACCAGCAGAGGTAATCAGCCCCAGCATTTT. Protein: CATSRGNQPQHF.

This clonotype was seen a few times. The chain is built from TRBV5-1 and TRBJ1-1; D ambiguous. The length of the CDR3 is 14 residues. The V end lost 4 bases, the J end lost 1 base, and 11 bases lay between the germline ends. Germline values: CDR1 SGHRS, CDR2 YFSETQ. This CDR3 reads CASSRGSRNTEAFF. The CDR3 coding sequence is TGCGCCAGCAGCCGTGGCAGCCGGAACACTGAAGCTTTCTTT.

The sample holds many counts of this clonotype. The chain couples TRBV5-6 to TRBJ2-3; possible D gene TRBD2, 6 bases. CDR1 is SGHDT and CDR2 is YYEEEE in the germline V gene. V gave up 7 bases and J gave up 4 bases, with 10 bases separating them. CDR3 size: 12 residues. The CDR3 DNA sequence: TGTGCCAGCGGGGGGAGCGCAGATACGCAGTATTTT. Protein sequence: CASGGSADTQYF.

This clonotype occurred many times. The rearrangement links TRBV30 to TRBJ2-3; no reliable D call. The germline V gene encodes CDR1 GTSNPN and CDR2 SVGIG (reference sequence). This CDR3 is 12 amino acids long. Trimming removed 4 bases from V and 5 bases from J, with 10 bases in between. The CDR3 protein is CAWNYLRDTQYF. The DNA for the CDR3 is TGTGCCTGGAACTACCTTCGAGATACGCAGTATTTT.

There are a few counts of this clonotype. The V and J genes are TRBV27 and TRBJ2-1; no clear D. V was pared by 5 bases and J by 8 bases, with 7 bases between. Germline V gene data show CDR1 as MNHEY and CDR2 as SMNVEV (reference sequence). This CDR3 is 11 amino acids long. The CDR3 is CASSLQHEQFF. The CDR3 nucleotides are TGTGCCAGCAGTCTCCAACATGAGCAGTTCTTC.

This clonotype was counted a few times. This chain links TRBV7-2 with TRBJ2-1, with 16 bases that match TRBD2. Germline loops: CDR1 SGHTA, CDR2 FQGNSA. After removal of 5 bases from V and 7 bases from J, the junction contained 2 bases not matched to a gene. There are 15 residues in the CDR3. The CDR3 sequence is CASSPGLAGGNEQFF. The CDR3 coding sequence is TGTGCCAGCAGCCCGGGACTAGCGGGAGGGAATGAGCAGTTCTTC. The whole variable domain, remainder taken from reference TRBV7-2 and TRBJ2-1, is GAGVSQSPSNKVTEKGKDVELRCDPISGHTALYWYRQSLGQGLEFLIYFQGNSAPDKSGLPSDRFSAERTGGSVSTLTIQRTQQEDSAVYLCASSPGLAGGNEQFFGPGTRLTVL.

The chain combines TRBV20-1 with TRBJ1-1; D unresolved. Germline-derived CDR1 and CDR2 are DFQATT and SNEGSKA (reference sequence). The CDR3 extends over 14 amino acids. Trimming stripped 3 bases from V and 0 bases from J, with 11 bases between. CDR3 sequence (DNA): TGCAGTGCTAGCCCCCCTATCATGAACACTGAAGCTTTCTTT. It is translated as CSASPPIMNTEAFF.